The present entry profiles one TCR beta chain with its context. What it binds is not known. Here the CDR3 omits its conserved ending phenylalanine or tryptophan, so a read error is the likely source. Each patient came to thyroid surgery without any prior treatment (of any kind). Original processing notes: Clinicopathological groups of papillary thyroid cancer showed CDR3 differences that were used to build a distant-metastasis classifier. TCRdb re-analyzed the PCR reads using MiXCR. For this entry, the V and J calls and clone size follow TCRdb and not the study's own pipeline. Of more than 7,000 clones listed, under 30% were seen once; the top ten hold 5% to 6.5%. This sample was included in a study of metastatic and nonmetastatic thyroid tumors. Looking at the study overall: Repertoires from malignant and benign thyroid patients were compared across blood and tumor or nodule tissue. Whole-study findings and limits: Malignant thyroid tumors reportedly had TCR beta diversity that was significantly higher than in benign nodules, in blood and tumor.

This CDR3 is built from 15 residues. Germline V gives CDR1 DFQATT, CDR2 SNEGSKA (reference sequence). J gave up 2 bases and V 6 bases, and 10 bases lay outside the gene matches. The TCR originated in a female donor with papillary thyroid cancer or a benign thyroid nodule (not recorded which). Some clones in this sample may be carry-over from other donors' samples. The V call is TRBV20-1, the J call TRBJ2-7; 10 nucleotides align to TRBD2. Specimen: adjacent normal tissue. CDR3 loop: CSAIPSGSSTYEQYS. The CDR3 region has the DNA TGCAGTGCGATCCCTAGCGGGAGTTCAACCTACGAGCAGTACTCC.